These 17 T cell receptor beta chains came from one sample sequenced in a study of long-term antiretroviral therapy in people with HIV. Survey-level immunoSEQ v3.0 assays were run. Method: immunoSEQ multiplex PCR; TCRdb's copy keeps in-frame clones and lacks some. The table shows about 17,000 clones, with roughly 91% occurring only once. Sequencing used unsorted PBMCs, obtained 0.3 years after starting antiretroviral therapy. These receptor sequences come from a man aged 60 to 69 with HIV.

V and J are TRBV30 and TRBJ2-7; 12 bases are a match to TRBD2. V lost 2 bases and J lost 9; bases outside the gene matches: 14. CDR1 and CDR2 from the germline V gene are GTSNPN and SVGIG (reference sequence). CDR3 length: 16 residues. The CDR3 sequence: CAWSPPPFLAGGGQYF. The CDR3 DNA reads TGTGCCTGGAGTCCGCCCCCCTTTCTAGCGGGAGGGGGGCAGTACTTC.

J is TRBJ1-1 and V is TRBV5-1, with TRBD1 identical over 7 bases. The germline gives CDR1 SGHRS, CDR2 YFSETQ. V shed 4 bases and J 4 bases; nucleotides not matched to a gene: 4. This CDR3 is 13 amino acids long. CDR3 amino acids: CASSGDSITEAFF. The CDR3 region has the DNA TGCGCCAGCAGCGGGGACAGTATCACTGAAGCTTTCTTT.

The chain carries TRBV28 and TRBJ1-1, with D perhaps matching TRBD1 (5 bases). CDR1 and CDR2 from the germline V gene are MDHEN and SYDVKM. V lost 2 bases to trimming and J lost 1 base, with 11 bases between them. The CDR3 covers 15 residues. The CDR3 DNA reads TGTGCCAGCAGTTTACCCGCAGGGACGAACACTGAAGCTTTCTTT. It translates to CASSLPAGTNTEAFF.

V is TRBV9 and J is TRBJ2-3; 11 bases are shared with TRBD2. Trimming at V came to 4 bases and at J to 5 bases, leaving 6 bases not matched to a gene. This CDR3 contains 15 residues. Germline CDR1 SGDLS, CDR2 YYNGEE. The CDR3 loop is CASSHSGGAGDTQYF. The CDR3 DNA is TGTGCCAGCAGCCATAGCGGGGGGGCTGGAGATACGCAGTATTTT.

The V gene is TRBV6-1, the J gene TRBJ2-5; 8 nucleotides align to TRBD1. The CDR3 covers 13 residues. Unmatched junction bases numbered 3, after V lost 6 bases and J lost 3 bases. CDR1 and CDR2 from the germline V gene are MNHNS and SASEGT. The CDR3, as DNA: TGTGCCAGCAGGCGACAGGGGAAAGAGACCCAGTACTTC. It codes for CASRRQGKETQYF.

The chain carries TRBV12-5 and TRBJ2-4; D possibly uses TRBD1 or TRBD2 (5 bases each). V dropped 2 bases and J dropped 0 bases, with 20 bases sitting between them. Germline V gene lookup returns CDR1 LGHNT and CDR2 FRNRAP. CDR3 length equals 19 residues. The chain's CDR3 is CASGLSSGSEGLAKNIQYF. For the CDR3, the DNA is TGTGCTAGTGGTTTGTCATCAGGGAGTGAGGGTCTAGCCAAAAACATTCAGTACTTC.

Comment on this clone: One end of the junction fails to match germline, which may point to a read error. V usage is TRBV27 and J usage is TRBJ2-7; D remains unclear. This CDR3 has 9 residues. Per the germline V gene, CDR1 is MNHEY and CDR2 is SMNVEV (reference sequence). CDR3 sequence: CASPASTCF. The CDR3 DNA reads as TGTGCCAGCCCAGCCTCGACTTGCTTC.

This clone turned up a few times. The rearrangement links TRBV4-2 to TRBJ1-4; possible D gene TRBD1, 5 bases. Trimming took 1 base from V and 3 from J, leaving 9 bases between them. CDR3 length: 15 residues. Per the germline V gene, CDR1 is LGHNA and CDR2 is YNFKEQ. The CDR3 region is CASSQGGHPNEKLFF. The CDR3 region has the DNA TGTGCCAGCAGCCAAGGGGGCCACCCTAATGAAAAACTGTTTTTT.

J is TRBJ2-2 and V is TRBV5-1, with 12 bases fitting TRBD2. This CDR3 has 17 residues. Germline loops: CDR1 SGHRS, CDR2 YFSETQ. The V segment lost 4 bases and the J segment 2 bases; nucleotides outside the gene matches: 6. The chain's CDR3 is CASSKKTSGGNTGELFF. In nucleotides, the CDR3 is TGCGCCAGCAGCAAAAAGACTAGCGGGGGTAACACCGGGGAGCTGTTTTTT.

The rearrangement links TRBV5-1 to TRBJ2-1; 14 positions agree with TRBD2. The CDR3 runs 19 residues. Per germline, CDR1 SGHRS and CDR2 YFSETQ. V shed 4 bases, J shed 0 bases, and the junction held 9 bases outside the gene matches. CDR3 amino acids: CASSMPGLAGVSSYNEQFF. CDR3 coding DNA: TGCGCCAGCAGCATGCCGGGACTAGCGGGAGTCAGCTCCTACAATGAGCAGTTCTTC.

V and J are TRBV5-5 and TRBJ2-7, with D possibly matching TRBD1 (6 bases). This CDR3 has 12 amino acids. Germline V CDR1 and CDR2: SGHKS, YYEKEE (reference sequence). Trimming shortened V by 7 bases and J by 2 bases, and 10 bases separated the two germline ends. CDR3 protein: CASLQGAYEQYF. The CDR3 DNA reads TGTGCCAGCCTACAGGGAGCCTACGAGCAGTACTTC.

The rearrangement joins TRBV7-9 to TRBJ2-3, with no clear D. Germline values: CDR1 SEHNR, CDR2 FQNEAQ (reference sequence). This CDR3 comprises 13 residues. Between the trimmed V and J ends, which lost 3 bases and 5 bases, there was a span of 9 bases. CDR3 nucleotide sequence: TGTGCCAGCAGCTTGAGTCGCGAAGATACGCAGTATTTT. As protein: CASSLSREDTQYF.

The chain joins TRBV4-3 to TRBJ2-1, with D possibly matching TRBD1 (5 bases). V gave up 2 bases and J gave up 9 bases, with 11 bases separating them. CDR3 length: 13 amino acids. Germline V lookup: CDR1 LGHNA, CDR2 YSLEER. The CDR3 sequence: CASSQTRVGEQFF. The CDR3 bases are TGCGCCAGCAGCCAAACCAGGGTGGGTGAGCAGTTCTTC.

The V call is TRBV6-6, the J call TRBJ1-4; D is possibly TRBD1 (5 bases). CDR1 is MNHNY and CDR2 is SVGAGI in the germline V gene (reference sequence). The CDR3 is 16 residues long. V gave up 5 bases and J gave up 3 bases, with 16 bases separating them. The CDR3 is CASSHLGRASNEKLFF. The CDR3 nucleotides read TGTGCCAGCAGTCACCTGGGCAGGGCTTCTAATGAAAAACTGTTTTTT.

In this sample, this clone turned up once. CDR3 protein: CASSRDRYNEQFF. DNA of the CDR3: TGTGCCAGCAGCCGAGACAGGTACAATGAGCAGTTCTTC. The chain uses TRBV14 and TRBJ2-1; perhaps TRBD1 as D (6 bases). V gave up 4 bases and J gave up 4 bases, with 8 bases separating them. The CDR3 covers 13 residues. CDR1 and CDR2 (germline): SGHDN, FVKESK.

The chain carries TRBV4-2 and TRBJ2-3; possibly TRBD2 for D (6 bases). In germline, CDR1 is LGHNA, CDR2 YNFKEQ. V was clipped by 4 bases and J by 1 base, with 12 bases between them. The CDR3 covers 15 residues. As DNA, the CDR3 is TGTGCCAGCAGCCTCTCCCAGCGGGGCACAGATACGCAGTATTTT. This encodes CASSLSQRGTDTQYF.

The rearrangement links TRBV7-2 to TRBJ2-3; unclear D gene. CDR1 and CDR2 from the germline V gene are SGHTA and FQGNSA. This CDR3 is 12 amino acids long. V lost 7 bases and J lost 5, with 10 bases in between. The CDR3 DNA follows: TGTGCCAGCACCACTCGGAGAGATACGCAGTATTTT. It yields the protein CASTTRRDTQYF.